This TCR beta chain was sequenced in a study of response to subunit inactivated influenza vaccine (dated by TCRdb to the late 2010s). In terms of the full investigation: Deep quantitative profiling of the T cell receptor repertoire was used in the study to follow responses to a trivalent subunit inactivated influenza vaccine.

The CDR3 starts with the cysteine, ends with the phenylalanine, and has 14 residues. The read is trimmed to its CDR3 DNA, 42 bases read in frame from base 1. Relative to germline, V is 6 bases shorter and J is 6 bases shorter, with 15 bases between their ends. The germline V gene gives CDR1 as SGHTA and CDR2 as FQGNSA. What the research found in general, with its limitations: It was suggested by the authors that each seasonal influenza vaccination may recruit only a limited number of new T cells.

As to this clonotype: Its antigen specificity is not known. Per-nucleotide qualities are absent, and no much larger clonotype sits a single base away.

Receptor libraries were prepared by RT-PCR. Reads for this sample came from an Illumina HiSeq 2500. The public reads were reprocessed in TCRdb via fastp at Q25 and MiXCR, keeping in-frame beta chains. Under each unique CDR3 protein, matching rows form one entry showing the most common genes and DNA. Recorded for this sample are more than 550,000 distinct CDR3 sequences; around 11% of them occurred a single time. 9.5% to 12% of the sample rests with the top ten. This same sample was also part of a study on T cells expressing NK-cell markers. Per the second study: 5'RACE template switching, by which a universal primer site and unique molecular identifiers were added, was used to make TCR beta cDNA libraries. Three sorted T-cell subsets (CD3+CD56+NKG2C+, CD3+CD56+NKG2C- and CD3+CD56-NKG2C+) from fewer than 10 donors had their TCR beta-chain repertoires profiled. Most of the eight sequenced donors were HCMV-seropositive and one was HCMV-seronegative. To restrict sorting to alphabetaTCR-expressing T cells, an anti-gammadeltaTCR antibody was added in several experiments. For six donors, the dominant CD3+CD56+NKG2C+ clonotypes were among the top 10 CD8+ clonotypes and accounted for roughly 1.0-7.5% of CD8+ T cells. Those dominant clonotypes were again the most abundant among CD3+CD56-NKG2C+ cells in a few donors, at about 25-65%. It remained unclear whether the expanded NKG2C-expressing T cell clones were specific for HCMV antigens. The study sequenced eight donors, all healthy volunteers chosen at random: three men and five women. HCMV-specific IgG was detected in serum with a commercial ELISA kit to determine HCMV serostatus. Ficoll density gradient centrifugation was used to isolate peripheral blood mononuclear cells from blood. For over five donors, bulk peripheral blood T-cell repertoires were also sequenced from unsorted PBMC. Synthesis of cDNA was primed from the TCR beta constant segment and was followed by two consecutive PCR amplification steps. Illumina HiSeq 2000/2500, MiSeq or NextSeq was used to sequence libraries as 2 x 150 bp reads. MIGEC was used to demultiplex reads and group reads by UMI, and MiTCR was used to assemble and quantify clonotypes. To exclude erroneous sequences, only TCR cDNA sequences supported by at least two reads were retained. The tcR package was used for downstream repertoire analysis, with clonotypes matched between fractions based on CDR3 nucleotide sequence plus V segment. Antigen specificity was annotated against VDJdb with VDJmatch, allowing one amino acid substitution in CDR3.

This specimen consisted of PBMCs from blood, obtained on the day of vaccination. Recombination connected TRBV7-2 to TRBJ2-1, and the D gene may be TRBD2, 7 bases matching. This TCR came from a man aged 45-65 years who received an inactivated influenza vaccine. Donor details come from another sample of the same person, matched by shared clones. This receptor carries the CDR3 CASRRGGGSNEQFF. Read as DNA, the sequence is TGTGCCAGCAGACGAGGGGGGGGGAGCAATGAGCAGTTCTTC.